One and the same sample provided the 4 T cell receptor beta chains below, sequenced in a study of CXCR3-negative and CXCR3-positive naive CD8 T cells. The authors prepared UMI-labeled TRB cDNA libraries by 5' RACE. From the 5' RACE reads, TCRdb lists one entry per CDR3 protein and no DNA. The repertoire shows about 130,000 distinct CDR3 sequences; the top ten hold 0.29%. The sequenced material came from naive CXCR3- CD8+ T cells from blood. As for subset: CD45RO-CCR7+CD27+CD95- naive CD8+ T cells lacking CXCR3 (TNR3-). These receptors all come from a human donor in good health. Some clones in this sample may be carry-over from other donors' samples.

The V and J genes are TRBV24-1 and TRBJ2-2; TCRdb lists TRBD1, though no DNA is available to test this call. The CDR3 has 13 amino acids. CDR1 and CDR2 (germline): KGHDR, SFDVKD. CDR3 sequence: CATRPGGTGELFF.

V gene TRBV30 combines with J gene TRBJ2-3. The CDR3 contains 11 residues. CDR1 is GTSNPN, CDR2 SVGIG, per germline (reference sequence). The chain's CDR3 is CAWNTGDTQYF. Looking up the rest from reference TRBV30 and TRBJ2-3 gives the full variable domain: SQTIHQWPATLVQPVGSPLSLECTVEGTSNPNLYWYRQAAGRGLQLLFYSVGIGQISSEVPQNLSASRPQDRQFILSSKKLLLSDSGFYLCAWNTGDTQYFGPGTRLTVL.

V usage is TRBV29-1 and J usage is TRBJ2-1; TCRdb reports TRBD1, a call that lacks DNA to check it against. In germline, CDR1 is SQVTM, CDR2 ANQGSEA. This CDR3 region has 13 residues. CDR3 loop: CSVHEGIYNEQFF.

The genes are TRBV5-4 and TRBJ2-5; as DNA is missing, the TRBD2 call by TCRdb cannot be tested. CDR3 length equals 17 residues. CDR1 SGHNT and CDR2 YYREEE come from the germline V gene (reference sequence). The CDR3 is CASSLAVAGGLGETQYF. The whole variable domain, filled in from reference TRBV5-4 and TRBJ2-5, reads ETGVTQSPTHLIKTRGQQVTLRCSSQSGHNTVSWYQQALGQGPQFIFQYYREEENGRGNFPPRFSGLQFPNYSSELNVNALELDDSALYLCASSLAVAGGLGETQYFGPGTRLLVL.